This T cell receptor (beta chain) was captured by sequencing in a study of shared clonotypes between healthy human individuals. Whole-study context: CD4 naive and CD4 memory each took three plates per donor, while CD8 naive took two and CD8 memory one. General study points: A handful of donors shared around 5.1% of their naive CD4 clonotypes. Naive subsets, compared against memory subsets, generally had larger estimated richness values. Against clonotypes common to all four donors, non-shared ones had lower generation probabilities.

Comments on this clone: The antigen remains unidentified.

The V end lost 3 bases, the J end lost 1 base, and 5 bases lay between the germline ends. The CDR3 contains 13 residues. From germline, CDR1 is WNHNN and CDR2 SYGVQD (reference sequence). Clones were sequenced by immunoSEQ multiplex PCR, and TCRdb holds only the in-frame ones, with some missing. The sample lists fewer than 1.6 million clones; 97% to 99% were seen once. This chain joins TRBV10-1 and TRBJ2-3; D is unresolved. Input material: naive CD4+ T cells sorted from blood. Sample subset: CD45RA+ positively selected. The TCR originated in a man aged 30-40 years in good health. The CDR3, as DNA: TGCGCCAGCAGTGAATTCGGCACAGATACGCAGTATTTT. Translated, it gives CASSEFGTDTQYF.